This TCR beta chain was identified during a study of shared clonotypes between healthy human individuals. Study information: Each donor contributed plates that comprised three CD4 naive, three CD4 memory, two CD8 naive and one CD8 memory. Study-level points and caveats: Rarefaction revealed incomplete sorted-subset sequencing despite large depth. Sampling included only blood; tissue repertoires likely differ.

Regarding this clone: Its antigen remains unknown. The sample contains more than one DNA sequence encoding this CDR3.

Genomic DNA belonging to each subset was distributed in equal measure over several immunoSEQ plates. Clones were read by immunoSEQ multiplex PCR, and TCRdb kept only the in-frame ones, dropping some. There are 2 million to 2.5 million clones in the sample; about 95% occur only once, and 1% to 1.3% lies in the top ten. It was CD45RO-negative cells, positively selected for CCR7, that made up naive CD8 cells, with terminally differentiated effector memory CD45RA+ cells excluded. In germline, CDR1 is SGDLS, CDR2 YYNGEE. The CDR3 totals 13 residues. V gave up 3 bases and J gave up 4 bases; unmatched junction bases: 1.

The material sequenced was naive CD8+ T cells sorted from blood. V usage is TRBV9 and J usage is TRBJ1-5; 7 bases map to TRBD1. The sequence derives from a man aged 18 to 29 in good health. Here the CDR3 reads CASSAGQNQPQHF. CDR3 DNA: TGTGCCAGCAGCGCGGGACAGAATCAGCCCCAGCATTTT.